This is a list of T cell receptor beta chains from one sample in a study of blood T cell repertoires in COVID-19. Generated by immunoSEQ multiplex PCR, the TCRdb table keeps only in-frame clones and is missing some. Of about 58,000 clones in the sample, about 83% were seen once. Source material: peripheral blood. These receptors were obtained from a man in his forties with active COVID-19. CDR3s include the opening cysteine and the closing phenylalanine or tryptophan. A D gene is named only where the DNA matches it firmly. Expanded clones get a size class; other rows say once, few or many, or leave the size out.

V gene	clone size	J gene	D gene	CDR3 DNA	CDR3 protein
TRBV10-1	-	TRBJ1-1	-	TGCGCCAGCAGTGAGTCCAGGTACACTGAAGCTTTCTTT	CASSESRYTEAFF
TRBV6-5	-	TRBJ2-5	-	TGTGCCAGCACCCCTAGAGTATCAACCTGGGAGACCCAGTACTTC	CASTPRVSTWETQYF
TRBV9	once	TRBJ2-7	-	TGTGCCAGCAGCGTAGCTTGGACCCAAGCGGGCGAGCAGTACTTC	CASSVAWTQAGEQYF
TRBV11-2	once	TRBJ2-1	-	TGTGCCAGCAGCTCCTCAATAGCGCTTAGCTCCTACAATGAGCAGTTCTTC	CASSSSIALSSYNEQFF
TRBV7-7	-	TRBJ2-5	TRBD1	TGTGCCAGCAGCTCTTACAGGGGGGCCCAAGAGACCCAGTACTTC	CASSSYRGAQETQYF
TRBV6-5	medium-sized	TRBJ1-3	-	TGTGCCAGCAGTTACCGCCGGACAACCGGAAACACCATATATTTT	CASSYRRTTGNTIYF
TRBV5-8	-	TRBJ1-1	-	TGTGCCAGCAGCTTAACCTGGCAGGGTTACAGAAGCACTGAAGCTTTCTTT	CASSLTWQGYRSTEAFF
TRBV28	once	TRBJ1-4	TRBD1	TGTGCCAGCACCCAACCAGGGGGCAATTATGAAAAACTGTTTTTT	CASTQPGGNYEKLFF
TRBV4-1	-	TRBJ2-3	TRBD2	TGCGCCAGCAGCCCGACTCTAGCGGGAACCCGATTTGAGGGGCAGTATTTT	CASSPTLAGTRFEGQYF
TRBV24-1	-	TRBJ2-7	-	TGTGCCACCAGTGAACCAGGGGATGGATTAGGTAGCGAGCAGTACTTC	CATSEPGDGLGSEQYF
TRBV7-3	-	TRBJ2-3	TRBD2	TGTGCCAGCAGCAAAGAACTAGCGGATACGCAGTATTTT	CASSKELADTQYF
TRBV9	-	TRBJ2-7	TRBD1	TGTGCCAGCAGCCCATCGGGACAGGCGAACTACGAGCAGTACTTC	CASSPSGQANYEQYF
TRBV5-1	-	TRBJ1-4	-	TGCGCCAGCAGCTTGGAGGGGCAGCCTAATGAAAAACTGTTTTTT	CASSLEGQPNEKLFF
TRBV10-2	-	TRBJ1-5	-	TGCGCCAGCAGTGTCAGGGGACATCAGCCCCAGCATTTT	CASSVRGHQPQHF
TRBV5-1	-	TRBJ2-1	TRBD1	TGCGCCAGCAGCTTGGGCGGCTTCGGGACAGAACTCTCACAGTTCTTC	CASSLGGFGTELSQFF
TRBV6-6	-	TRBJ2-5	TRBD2	TGTGCCAGCAGTGGACTAGCTGGGGAAGAGACCCAGTACTTC	CASSGLAGEETQYF
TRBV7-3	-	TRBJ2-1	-	TGTGCCAGCAGCTTAGTCTCGGACAGTTACAATGAGCAGTTCTTC	CASSLVSDSYNEQFF
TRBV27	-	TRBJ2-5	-	TGTGCCAGCAGTTTATATCTAGACTACCAGACCCAGTACTTC	CASSLYLDYQTQYF
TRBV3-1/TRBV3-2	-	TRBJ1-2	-	TGTGCCAGCAGCCAAGCGAGCCTGAGAGGGGGCTATGGCTACACCTTC	CASSQASLRGGYGYTF
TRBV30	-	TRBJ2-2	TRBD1	TGTGCCTGGAGTGTAGGGGGCTCAGCCATCGGGGAGCTGTTTTTT	CAWSVGGSAIGELFF
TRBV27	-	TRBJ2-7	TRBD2	TGTGCCAGCAGTTTAGTAGCGGGCTACGAGCAGTACTTC	CASSLVAGYEQYF
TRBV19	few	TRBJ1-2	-	TGTGCCAGTAGTATTGTCAGGCTCCACAACTATGGCTACACCTTC	CASSIVRLHNYGYTF
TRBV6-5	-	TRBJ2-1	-	TGTGCCACCCGACTCAAGCGGATAAACTACAATGAGCAGTTCTTC	CATRLKRINYNEQFF
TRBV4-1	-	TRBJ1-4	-	TGCGCCAGCAGCCTTATGACAGGCGCTAATGAAAAACTGTTTTTT	CASSLMTGANEKLFF
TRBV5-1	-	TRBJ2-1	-	TGCGCCAGCAGCTTCGGTGTACAGGTAATTCTCAATGAGCAGTTCTTC	CASSFGVQVILNEQFF
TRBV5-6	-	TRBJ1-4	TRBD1	TGTGCCAGCAGCTCGACAGGGGGGCTAACTAATGAAAAACTGTTTTTT	CASSSTGGLTNEKLFF
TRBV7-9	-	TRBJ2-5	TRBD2	TGTGCCAGCAGCTTATCTAGCGGATTTACCCAGTACTTC	CASSLSSGFTQYF
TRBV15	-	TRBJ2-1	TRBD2	TGTGCCACCAGCAGTGCACCGGGACTAGCGGGAGGAGGGGAGCAGTTCTTC	CATSSAPGLAGGGEQFF
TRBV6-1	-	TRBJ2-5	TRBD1	TGTGCCAGCAGCGAAAGGGGACAGGGGGCAACAGAGACCCAGTACTTC	CASSERGQGATETQYF
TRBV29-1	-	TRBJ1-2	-	TGCAGCGTTGACCCGACAGTAGCTGGCTACACCTTC	CSVDPTVAGYTF
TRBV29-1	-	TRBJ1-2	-	TGCAGCGTTGAGGGTGGGGCGTTGGGCTACACCTTC	CSVEGGALGYTF
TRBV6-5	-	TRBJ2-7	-	TGTGCCAGCGCGGGGGACATAAGCTCCTACGAGCAGTACTTC	CASAGDISSYEQYF
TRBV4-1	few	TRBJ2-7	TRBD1	TGCGCCAGCAGCCAGGTCCGGACAGGGGGCGTGGGTAGCTCCTACGAGCAGTACTTC	CASSQVRTGGVGSSYEQYF
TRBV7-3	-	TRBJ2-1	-	TGTGCCAGCAGCTTTGGACTCGGACTCTACAATGAGCAGTTCTTC	CASSFGLGLYNEQFF
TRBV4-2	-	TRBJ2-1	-	TGTGCCAGCAGCCAAGGGGGCGGGATTAATGAGCAGTTCTTC	CASSQGGGINEQFF
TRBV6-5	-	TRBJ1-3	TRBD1	TGTGCCAGCAGTACAGGGGAACGAAACACCATATATTTT	CASSTGERNTIYF
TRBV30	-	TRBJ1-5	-	TGTGCCGGGGGAGGGGGAGCGGGGCAGCCCCAGCATTTT	CAGGGGAGQPQHF
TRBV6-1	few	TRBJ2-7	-	TGTGCCAGCAGTGAGGTGGGTCCGGGGGAGCAGTACTTC	CASSEVGPGEQYF
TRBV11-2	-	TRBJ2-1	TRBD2	TGTGCCAGCAGTTCCCCCCAGGGAGCGGGAGGGAATGAGCAGTTCTTC	CASSSPQGAGGNEQFF
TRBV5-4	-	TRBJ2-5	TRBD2	TGTGCCAGCAGCTCTTGGACTAGCGGAGATCAAGAGACCCAGTACTTC	CASSSWTSGDQETQYF
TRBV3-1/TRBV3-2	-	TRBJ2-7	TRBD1	TGTGCCAGCAGCCTTCCGGGACAGGGCTCCGTGAAGCAGTACTTC	CASSLPGQGSVKQYF